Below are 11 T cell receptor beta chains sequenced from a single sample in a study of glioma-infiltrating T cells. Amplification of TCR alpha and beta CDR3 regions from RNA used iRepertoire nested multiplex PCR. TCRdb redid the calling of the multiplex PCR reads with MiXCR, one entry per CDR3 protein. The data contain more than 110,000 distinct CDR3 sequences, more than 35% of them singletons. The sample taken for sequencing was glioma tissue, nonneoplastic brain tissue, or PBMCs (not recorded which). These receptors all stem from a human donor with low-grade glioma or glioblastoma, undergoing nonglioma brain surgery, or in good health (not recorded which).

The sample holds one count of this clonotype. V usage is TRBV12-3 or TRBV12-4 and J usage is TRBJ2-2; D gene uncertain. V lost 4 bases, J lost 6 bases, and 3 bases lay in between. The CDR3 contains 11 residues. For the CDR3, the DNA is TGTGCCAGCAGTTCGGCCGGGGAGCTGTTTTTT. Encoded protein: CASSSAGELFF.

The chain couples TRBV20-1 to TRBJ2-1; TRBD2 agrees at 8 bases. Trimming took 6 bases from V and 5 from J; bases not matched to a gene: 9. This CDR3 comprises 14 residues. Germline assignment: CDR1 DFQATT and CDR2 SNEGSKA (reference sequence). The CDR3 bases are TGCAGTGCCATCGGACTAGCAGCTCACAATGAGCAGTTCTTC. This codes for CSAIGLAAHNEQFF.

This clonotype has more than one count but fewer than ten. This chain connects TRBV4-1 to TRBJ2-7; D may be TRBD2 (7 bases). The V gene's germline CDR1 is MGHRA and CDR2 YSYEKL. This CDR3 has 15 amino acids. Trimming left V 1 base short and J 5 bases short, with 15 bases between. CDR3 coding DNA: TGCGCCAGCAGCCAAGGGGTTACAGGGAGGGACGAGCAGTACTTC. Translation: CASSQGVTGRDEQYF.

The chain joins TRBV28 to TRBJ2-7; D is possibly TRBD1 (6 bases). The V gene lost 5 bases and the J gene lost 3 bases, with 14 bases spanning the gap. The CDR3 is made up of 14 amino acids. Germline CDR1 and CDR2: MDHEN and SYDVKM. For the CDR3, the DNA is TGTGCCAGCAGTCAACCTGGACAGAACTACGAGCAGTACTTC. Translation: CASSQPGQNYEQYF.

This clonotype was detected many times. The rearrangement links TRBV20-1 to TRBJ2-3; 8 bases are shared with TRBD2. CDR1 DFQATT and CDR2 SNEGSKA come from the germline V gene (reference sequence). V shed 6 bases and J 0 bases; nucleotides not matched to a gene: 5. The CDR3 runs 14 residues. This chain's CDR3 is CSAQTSGSTDTQYF. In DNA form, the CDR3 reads TGCAGTGCCCAAACTAGCGGAAGCACAGATACGCAGTATTTT.

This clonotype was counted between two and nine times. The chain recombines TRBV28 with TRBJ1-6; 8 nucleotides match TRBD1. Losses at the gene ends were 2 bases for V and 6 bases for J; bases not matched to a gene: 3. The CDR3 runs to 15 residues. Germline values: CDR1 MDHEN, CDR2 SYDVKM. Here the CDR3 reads CASSLAGQGNSPLHF. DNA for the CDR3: TGTGCCAGCAGTTTAGCCGGACAGGGTAATTCACCCCTCCACTTT.

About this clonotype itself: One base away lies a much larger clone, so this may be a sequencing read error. The CDR3 bases are TGTGCCAGCAGTTACCTCGGGCACCCGAGCACTGAAGCTTTCTTT. It translates to CASSYLGHPSTEAFF. The chain joins TRBV6-2 or TRBV6-3 to TRBJ1-1; D not certain. This CDR3 is 15 amino acids long. Germline assignment: CDR1 MNHEY and CDR2 SVGEGT. V was clipped by 2 bases and J by 4 bases, with 14 bases between them.

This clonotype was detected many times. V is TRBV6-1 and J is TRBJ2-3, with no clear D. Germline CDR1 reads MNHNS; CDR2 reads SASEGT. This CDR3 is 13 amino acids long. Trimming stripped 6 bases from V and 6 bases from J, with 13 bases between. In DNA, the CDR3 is TGTGCCAGCAGCTCTGGGTTTCCGGATACGCAGTATTTT. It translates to CASSSGFPDTQYF.

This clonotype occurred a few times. For the CDR3, the DNA is TGCAGTGCCCCGGGCGCCGGCGGGGAGCTGTTTTTT. Translation gives CSAPGAGGELFF. V gene TRBV20-1 combines with J gene TRBJ2-2; no definite D call. The CDR3 has 12 residues. Trimming shortened V by 6 bases and J by 7 bases, and 12 bases separated the two germline ends. The germline V gene has CDR1 DFQATT and CDR2 SNEGSKA (reference sequence).

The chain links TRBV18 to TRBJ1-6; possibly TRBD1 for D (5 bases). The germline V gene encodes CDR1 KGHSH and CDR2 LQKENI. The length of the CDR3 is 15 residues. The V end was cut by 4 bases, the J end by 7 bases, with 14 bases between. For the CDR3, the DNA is TGTGCCAGCTCACTTAACACGGGGACCAATTCACCCCTCCACTTT. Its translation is CASSLNTGTNSPLHF.

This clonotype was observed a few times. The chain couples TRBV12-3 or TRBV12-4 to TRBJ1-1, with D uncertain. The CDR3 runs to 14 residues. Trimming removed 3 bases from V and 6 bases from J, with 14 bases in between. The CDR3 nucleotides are TGTGCCAGCAGTTTTAAGCGAAAAGGCGCTGAAGCTTTCTTT. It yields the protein CASSFKRKGAEAFF.